The 18 T cell receptor beta chains below all came from one sample that was sequenced in a study of cytomegalovirus exposure and HLA in healthy donors. Researchers ran the PCR with 60 Vbeta and 13 Jbeta primers. TCRdb's copy holds only in-frame clones and misses some; the assay was immunoSEQ multiplex PCR. The table has about 100,000 clones, approximately 85% seen once. What was sequenced was PBMCs. These receptors all stem from a man in his thirties or forties in good health and CMV-seronegative.

The chain uses TRBV28 and TRBJ1-6; D remains ambiguous. The CDR3 is 14 amino acids. Trimming pared 2 bases from V and 7 bases from J, leaving 9 bases between. The germline gives CDR1 MDHEN, CDR2 SYDVKM. The CDR3 bases are TGTGCCAGCAGTTTAGGTCAGGAAAATTCACCCCTCCACTTT. Translation: CASSLGQENSPLHF.

This rearrangement joins TRBV4-2 to TRBJ2-3, with TRBD2 as a possible D gene (6 bases). Germline V CDR1 and CDR2: LGHNA, YNFKEQ. V was clipped by 0 bases and J by 0 bases, with 10 bases between them. The CDR3 extends over 16 amino acids. CDR3 in amino acids: CASSQDGSGSTDTQYF. The CDR3 bases are TGTGCCAGCAGCCAAGACGGTAGCGGTAGCACAGATACGCAGTATTTT.

CDR3 residues: CASSRSGGNTEAFF. The CDR3 coding sequence is TGCGCCAGCAGCAGATCAGGGGGGAACACTGAAGCTTTCTTT. The chain has TRBV4-1 and TRBJ1-1, with TRBD1 matching 7 bases. Germline V gene sequence: CDR1 MGHRA, CDR2 YSYEKL. Trimming at V came to 5 bases and at J to 1 base, leaving 4 bases not matched to a gene. This CDR3 is 14 amino acids long.

The chain is built from TRBV29-1 and TRBJ2-7, with 10 nucleotides matching TRBD2. V lost 6 bases to trimming and J lost 4 bases; unmatched junction nucleotides: 12. From germline, CDR1 is SQVTM and CDR2 ANQGSEA. The CDR3 has 15 residues. The CDR3 region has the DNA TGCAGCGTCCCGACTAGCGGGCACTCTACTTACGAGCAGTACTTC. Its protein product is CSVPTSGHSTYEQYF.

The CDR3 coding sequence is TGTGCCAGTACCCTCCAGGGAAGTCTAGCTTTCTTT. Its protein is CASTLQGSLAFF. This sequence joins TRBV28 and TRBJ1-1, with D possibly matching TRBD1 (5 bases). With 9 bases removed from V and 10 bases from J, the gap between germline ends came to 18 bases. Germline V gene data show CDR1 as MDHEN and CDR2 as SYDVKM. The CDR3 runs 12 residues.

The chain combines TRBV30 with TRBJ2-5; 10 bases line up with TRBD2. The germline V gene has CDR1 GTSNPN and CDR2 SVGIG (reference sequence). J gave up 4 bases and V 4 bases, and 6 bases lay outside the gene matches. This CDR3 is 14 amino acids long. The CDR3 loop is CAWMASGSTETQYF. The CDR3 coding sequence is TGTGCCTGGATGGCTAGCGGGAGCACAGAGACCCAGTACTTC.

V gene TRBV5-4 combines with J gene TRBJ1-1; maybe TRBD1 (6 bases). From germline, CDR1 is SGHNT and CDR2 YYREEE (reference sequence). The V gene lost 4 bases and the J gene lost 5 bases, with 15 bases spanning the gap. The CDR3 covers 14 residues. CDR3 DNA: TGTGCCAGCAGCACCACAGGGAGGGGTACTGAAGCTTTCTTT. Its translation is CASSTTGRGTEAFF.

This clone was seen only a few times. The chain is built from TRBV4-1 and TRBJ1-6; D call uncertain. The CDR3 consists of 16 residues. Trimming removed 0 bases at V and 6 bases at J, with 12 bases between. Germline values: CDR1 MGHRA, CDR2 YSYEKL. The CDR3 DNA reads as TGCGCCAGCAGCCAAGAATGGAGGGATCGTAATTCACCCCTCCACTTT. Translated, it gives CASSQEWRDRNSPLHF.

The J gene is TRBJ1-4, the V gene TRBV6-6, with D uncertain. The CDR3 contains 14 residues. The germline V gene has CDR1 MNHNY and CDR2 SVGAGI (reference sequence). Trimming pared 7 bases from V and 7 bases from J, leaving 16 bases between. Here the CDR3 reads CASTGGGGGEKLFF. The DNA for the CDR3 is TGTGCCAGCACAGGAGGAGGAGGCGGTGAAAAACTGTTTTTT.

The V gene is TRBV10-3, the J gene TRBJ2-1; perhaps TRBD1 as D (7 bases). The ends were cut back, 2 bases at V and 3 bases at J, with 29 bases in the middle. Germline V gives CDR1 ENHRY, CDR2 SYGVKD. This CDR3 is 21 amino acids long. The CDR3 spells CAISEATVPGGFTSIYNEQFF. In DNA form, the CDR3 reads TGTGCCATCAGTGAGGCCACGGTCCCAGGGGGATTTACTAGCATCTACAATGAGCAGTTCTTC.

The genes are TRBV30 and TRBJ2-1; TRBD2 aligns across 10 bases. V was pared by 0 bases and J by 5 bases, with 7 bases of the junction left unmatched. In germline, CDR1 is GTSNPN, CDR2 SVGIG (reference sequence). CDR3 length: 16 amino acids. CDR3 nucleotides: TGTGCCTGGAGTGTATCACTAGCGGGACAAAACAATGAGCAGTTCTTC. This gives the protein CAWSVSLAGQNNEQFF.

The V call is TRBV5-8, the J call TRBJ2-7; D remains unclear. Germline lookup yields CDR1 SGHTS and CDR2 YDEGEE. CDR3 size: 11 residues. V shed 1 base and J shed 9 bases, with 8 bases lying between them. The CDR3 bases are TGTGCCAGCAGCTTGCCCACGAGGCAGTACTTC. Translated, it gives CASSLPTRQYF.

The chain recombines TRBV6-1 with TRBJ2-1; tentatively, D is TRBD2 (6 bases). Deletions cut 9 bases from V and 0 bases from J, with 15 bases between. The germline CDR1 and CDR2 sequences are MNHNS and SASEGT. The CDR3 runs 15 residues. The CDR3 DNA reads TGTGCCAGTGGGGGGACCGTGAGCTCCTACAATGAGCAGTTCTTC. Translated: CASGGTVSSYNEQFF.

V usage is TRBV2 and J usage is TRBJ2-7, with 12 positions matching TRBD2. The CDR3 spans 15 residues. The germline CDR1 and CDR2 sequences are SNHLY and FYNNEI. The ends lost 6 bases at V and 2 bases at J; junction bases unmatched: 5. In DNA, the CDR3 is TGTGCCAGCAGCCCGGGACTAGCGGGCCCCTACGAGCAGTACTTC. It specifies CASSPGLAGPYEQYF.

CDR3 protein: CASSFVNRSYEQYF. The CDR3, as DNA: TGCGCCAGCAGCTTTGTGAATAGGAGCTACGAGCAGTACTTC. This rearrangement joins TRBV5-1 to TRBJ2-7; D is ambiguous. This CDR3 spans 14 amino acids. Germline lookup yields CDR1 SGHRS and CDR2 YFSETQ. Trimming took off 2 bases at V and 3 bases at J, with 12 bases between the two ends.

Only one count was recorded for this clone. The V call is TRBV7-9, the J call TRBJ1-1; D might be TRBD1 (5 bases). CDR1 and CDR2 from the germline V gene are SEHNR and FQNEAQ (reference sequence). V lost 5 bases and J 2 bases, leaving 12 bases between the germline ends. The CDR3 runs 14 residues. CDR3 sequence reads: CASSPRQLNTEAFF. The CDR3, as DNA: TGTGCCAGCAGCCCCCGACAGCTCAACACTGAAGCTTTCTTT.

The chain carries TRBV7-7 and TRBJ2-7; weak D call: TRBD1 (6 bases). The CDR3 contains 13 residues. Germline assignment: CDR1 SSHAT and CDR2 FNYEAQ (reference sequence). The ends were cut back, 4 bases at V and 5 bases at J, with 12 bases in the middle. CDR3 protein: CASSYTNRDEQYF. In nucleotides, the CDR3 is TGTGCCAGCAGCTACACAAACAGGGACGAGCAGTACTTC.

The V and J genes are TRBV7-5 and TRBJ2-7; no check of the table's D call, TRBD1, against the DNA was made. TRBV7-5 is a documented pseudogene. CDR3 length: 15 amino acids. In DNA, the CDR3 is TGTGTCAGAAGCTTAGTGGTGCCAGGACACTACGAGCAGTACTTC. Protein: CVRSLVVPGHYEQYF.